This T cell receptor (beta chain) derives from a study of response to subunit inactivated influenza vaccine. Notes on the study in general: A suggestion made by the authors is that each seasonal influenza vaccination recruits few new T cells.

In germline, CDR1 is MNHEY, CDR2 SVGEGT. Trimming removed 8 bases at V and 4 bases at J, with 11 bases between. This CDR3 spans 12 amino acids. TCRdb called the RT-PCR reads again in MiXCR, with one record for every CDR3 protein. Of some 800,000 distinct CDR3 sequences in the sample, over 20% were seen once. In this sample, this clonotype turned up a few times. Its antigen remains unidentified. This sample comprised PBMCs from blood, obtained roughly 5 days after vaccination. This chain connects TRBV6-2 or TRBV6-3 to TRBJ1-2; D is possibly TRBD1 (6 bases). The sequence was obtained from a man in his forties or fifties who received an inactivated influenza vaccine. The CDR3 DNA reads TGTGCCAGCGGGGGACACGGCTATGGCTACACCTTC. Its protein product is CASGGHGYGYTF.